The next 29 T cell receptor beta chains were all read from a single sample in a study of human T cells and chemical hapten exposure. Via MiXCR, TCRdb re-called the RACE reads, giving one row per CDR3 protein. The sample carries about 94,000 distinct CDR3 sequences, 9.3% recorded once. Time point denoted: patch test 2, 6 weeks after DPC sensitization. The treatment here: therapeutic diphenylcyclopropenone sensitization with weekly scalp DPC. Sequenced material: whole blood, taken in connection with sensitization to the hapten diphenylcyclopropenone (DPC). The receptors here all came from a woman aged 40 to 49 with alopecia areata. Some clones in this sample may be carry-over from other donors' samples.

This clonotype showed up just a few times. This sequence joins TRBV7-6 and TRBJ1-2; TRBD1 is a possible D gene (5 bases). Trimming removed 8 bases at V and 3 bases at J, with 13 bases between. The CDR3 has 13 residues. Looked up from germline, CDR1 is SGHVS and CDR2 is FNYEAQ. For the CDR3, the DNA is TGTGCCAGCGGGGGTCCTTACTACTATGGCTACACCTTC. Residues: CASGGPYYYGYTF.

V is TRBV18 and J is TRBJ1-1; D gene ambiguous. V gave up 3 bases and J gave up 4 bases, with 15 bases separating them. CDR1 and CDR2 (germline): KGHSH, LQKENI. The CDR3 totals 15 residues. CDR3 sequence: CASSPSDGRATEAFF. The CDR3 DNA sequence: TGTGCCAGCTCACCCTCGGACGGGAGAGCCACTGAAGCTTTCTTT.

This clonotype showed up just a few times. The gene calls are TRBV4-3 and TRBJ1-5; no clear D gene. Germline CDR1 is LGHNA and CDR2 is YSLEER. The length of the CDR3 is 13 residues. V was cut by 3 bases and J by 5 bases, with 8 bases left in between. CDR3 residues: CASSQNPYQPQHF. The CDR3 DNA is TGCGCCAGCAGCCAGAATCCATATCAGCCCCAGCATTTT.

This clonotype was recorded many times. The V gene is TRBV29-1, the J gene TRBJ2-3; unclear D gene. Trimming removed 4 bases at V and 0 bases at J, with 11 bases between. Germline CDR1 is SQVTM and CDR2 is ANQGSEA. CDR3 size: 14 residues. The CDR3 DNA is TGCAGCGTTGTAAGGCAGGCTAGCACAGATACGCAGTATTTT. Its protein product is CSVVRQASTDTQYF.

This chain uses TRBV7-8 with TRBJ2-1; 8 nucleotides align to TRBD2. CDR1 and CDR2 from the germline V gene are SGHVS and FQNEAQ. V trimming: 1 base; J trimming: 9 bases; junction bases outside the gene matches: 8. The CDR3 has 15 amino acids. The CDR3 reads CASSLVRPGGTEQFF. CDR3 DNA sequence: TGTGCCAGCAGCTTAGTTCGTCCGGGAGGGACTGAGCAGTTCTTC.

As to this clonotype: Just one base apart from a much larger clone, this may be a read error. This chain joins TRBV7-8 and TRBJ1-4; 10 bases agree with TRBD1. CDR3 length: 15 amino acids. CDR1 is SGHVS, CDR2 FQNEAQ, per germline. J lost 10 bases, V lost 5 bases, and 10 bases had no gene match. Here the CDR3 reads CASSMDRGEGGKLFF. Here the CDR3 DNA reads TGTGCCAGCAGCATGGACAGGGGGGAAGGTGGAAAACTGTTTTTT.

This clonotype has a handful of counts. The chain carries TRBV25-1 and TRBJ2-1; possibly TRBD1 for D (5 bases). V was trimmed by 3 bases and J by 4 bases, leaving 13 bases between them. Per the germline V gene, CDR1 is MGHDK and CDR2 is SYGVNS. The CDR3 is 15 amino acids. CDR3 sequence: CASSDVGQVYNEQFF. The DNA for the CDR3 is TGTGCCAGCAGTGACGTCGGACAAGTATACAATGAGCAGTTCTTC.

The J gene is TRBJ1-4, the V gene TRBV6-5; D unresolved. The CDR3 runs to 15 residues. CDR1 is MNHEY, CDR2 SVGAGI, per germline. Trimming took off 4 bases at V and 7 bases at J, with 16 bases between the two ends. The CDR3 coding sequence is TGTGCCAGCAGTTCACTAACTAGCGGGATTGAAAAACTGTTTTTT. Protein product: CASSSLTSGIEKLFF.

In its sample, this clonotype was seen many times. This chain joins TRBV27 and TRBJ1-4, with a possible D match to TRBD1 (5 bases). Trimming removed 1 base from V and 7 bases from J, with 13 bases in between. Germline CDR1 reads MNHEY; CDR2 reads SMNVEV (reference sequence). CDR3 length: 15 amino acids. CDR3 region: CASSLFAGSGEKLFF. The CDR3 DNA follows: TGTGCCAGCAGTTTATTTGCAGGGTCGGGTGAAAAACTGTTTTTT.

Ten or more counts support this clonotype. This chain uses TRBV28 with TRBJ1-4, with D unclear. This CDR3 spans 13 amino acids. Germline CDR1 is MDHEN and CDR2 is SYDVKM. Deletions cut 6 bases from V and 3 bases from J, with 8 bases between. CDR3 in DNA: TGTGCCAGCAGACAGATCGCTAATGAAAAACTGTTTTTT. Encoded protein: CASRQIANEKLFF. The full variable domain, rest sourced from reference TRBV28 and TRBJ1-4, is DVKVTQSSRYLVKRTGEKVFLECVQDMDHENMFWYRQDPGLGLRLIYFSYDVKMKEKGDIPEGYSVSREKKERFSLILESASTNQTSMYLCASRQIANEKLFFGSGTQLSVL.

This clonotype was seen repeatedly, ten times or more. The genes are TRBV29-1 and TRBJ2-1; 7 bases match TRBD1. The junction had 4 bases not matched to a gene; V was cut back by 0 bases and J by 14 bases. This CDR3 is 11 amino acids long. Germline V gene sequence: CDR1 SQVTM, CDR2 ANQGSEA. The chain's CDR3 is CSVEEGGVEFF. DNA for the CDR3: TGCAGCGTTGAAGAAGGGGGCGTTGAGTTCTTC.

This clonotype was seen only a few times. The chain uses TRBV20-1 and TRBJ2-7, with 8 bases lining up with TRBD2. CDR1 DFQATT and CDR2 SNEGSKA come from the germline V gene (reference sequence). V was pared by 0 bases and J by 4 bases, with 5 bases of the junction left unmatched. CDR3 length: 14 residues. CDR3 in amino acids: CSAREGLAKYEQYF. In nucleotides, the CDR3 is TGCAGTGCTAGAGAAGGACTAGCCAAATACGAGCAGTACTTC.

The J gene is TRBJ2-3, the V gene TRBV4-2, with 10 nucleotides matching TRBD2. V lost 0 bases and J lost 6; bases outside the gene matches: 6. Looked up from germline, CDR1 is LGHNA and CDR2 is YNFKEQ. CDR3 length: 16 amino acids. The CDR3 loop is CASSQEASGSLDTQYF. CDR3 DNA sequence: TGTGCCAGCAGCCAAGAGGCTAGCGGGAGCTTGGATACGCAGTATTTT.

This clonotype was counted between two and nine times. DNA of the CDR3: TGTGCCACCAGCAGAGATACGAGTACAACCCAGTACTTC. Protein sequence: CATSRDTSTTQYF. The rearrangement joins TRBV15 to TRBJ2-5; D is unresolved. Trimming removed 0 bases at V and 8 bases at J, with 10 bases between. Germline V CDR1 and CDR2: LNHNV, YYDKDF (reference sequence). CDR3 size: 13 residues.

The sample holds many counts of this clonotype. This chain joins TRBV4-3 and TRBJ2-3; D is ambiguous. CDR1 and CDR2 (germline): LGHNA, YSLEER. The length of the CDR3 is 16 residues. Trimming shortened V by 1 base and J by 0 bases, and 11 bases separated the two germline ends. CDR3 sequence: CASSQGAWGSTDTQYF. CDR3 DNA sequence: TGCGCCAGCAGCCAAGGAGCTTGGGGAAGCACAGATACGCAGTATTTT.

The sample holds many counts of this clonotype. The J gene is TRBJ1-1, the V gene TRBV20-1, with 9 bases identical to TRBD1. The CDR3 spans 14 residues. J lost 1 base, V lost 4 bases, and 4 bases had no gene match. Per the germline V gene, CDR1 is DFQATT and CDR2 is SNEGSKA (reference sequence). For the CDR3, the DNA is TGCAGTGCTACAACAGGGGGCGCGAACACTGAAGCTTTCTTT. Protein product: CSATTGGANTEAFF.

This clonotype has at least ten counts. The V gene is TRBV6-2 or TRBV6-3, the J gene TRBJ2-7; either TRBD1 or TRBD2 may fit D (5 bases each). The CDR3 loop spans 13 amino acids. V shed 6 bases and J shed 4 bases, with 13 bases lying between them. The V gene's germline CDR1 is MNHEY and CDR2 SVGEGT. The CDR3 coding sequence is TGTGCCAGCAGCCAAAGTGGGGGATACGAGCAGTACTTC. Its translation: CASSQSGGYEQYF.

This clonotype was counted many times. The chain is built from TRBV19 and TRBJ2-1; 11 bases match TRBD2. V lost 5 bases to trimming and J lost 0 bases; unmatched junction nucleotides: 6. Germline CDR1 is LNHDA and CDR2 is SQIVND (reference sequence). The CDR3 is made up of 17 amino acids. The CDR3 sequence: CASSPTSGTNSYNEQFF. In DNA, the CDR3 is TGTGCCAGTAGTCCGACTAGCGGGACTAACTCCTACAATGAGCAGTTCTTC.

In this sample, this clonotype turned up once. V and J are TRBV20-1 and TRBJ2-4; TRBD2 agrees at 12 bases. The CDR3 runs 16 residues. Trimming took 6 bases from V and 0 from J; bases not matched to a gene: 6. CDR1 and CDR2 from the germline V gene are DFQATT and SNEGSKA (reference sequence). DNA of the CDR3: TGCAGTGCGGAACTAGCGGGAGGACTAGCCAAAAACATTCAGTACTTC. Amino acids: CSAELAGGLAKNIQYF.

Regarding this clonotype: A read error may explain this, as a much larger clone is one base away. The chain has TRBV24-1 and TRBJ1-5; D not resolved. There are 16 residues in the CDR3. Germline values: CDR1 KGHDR, CDR2 SFDVKD. The CDR3: CASSDSRFIGNQPQHF. The CDR3 DNA follows: TGTGCCTCCAGTGATTCCCGTTTTATAGGCAATCAGCCCCAGCATTTT.

This clonotype appeared a few times. The V call is TRBV18, the J call TRBJ2-2; a weak D match, TRBD2 (5 bases). The length of the CDR3 is 16 residues. V lost 2 bases and J lost 0, with 10 bases in between. CDR1 and CDR2 from the germline V gene are KGHSH and LQKENI. The CDR3, as DNA: TGTGCCAGCTCACCAAATGGCGGGTCGAACACCGGGGAGCTGTTTTTT. Translation: CASSPNGGSNTGELFF.

This clonotype appeared many times. This sequence joins TRBV28 and TRBJ2-7; D may be TRBD2 (6 bases). The V gene lost 7 bases and the J gene lost 7 bases, with 17 bases spanning the gap. The CDR3 contains 13 residues. CDR1 is MDHEN, CDR2 SYDVKM, per germline. The CDR3 here is CASTQGGMKEQYF. The CDR3 DNA sequence: TGTGCCAGCACCCAAGGAGGGATGAAAGAGCAGTACTTC. Together with reference TRBV28 and TRBJ2-7, the CDR3 gives the full variable domain: DVKVTQSSRYLVKRTGEKVFLECVQDMDHENMFWYRQDPGLGLRLIYFSYDVKMKEKGDIPEGYSVSREKKERFSLILESASTNQTSMYLCASTQGGMKEQYFGPGTRLTVT.

Remarks on this clonotype: A read error may be the cause here, since a much bigger clone is one base away. The J gene is TRBJ2-7, the V gene TRBV7-9, with a weak D call TRBD1 (5 bases). V lost 5 bases and J lost 2, with 7 bases in between. Germline-derived CDR1 and CDR2 are SEHNR and FQNEAQ (reference sequence). The CDR3 loop spans 12 amino acids. The CDR3 here is CASSQDTYEQYF. CDR3 nucleotide sequence: TGTGCCAGCAGCCAGGACACCTACGAGCAGTACTTC. The full variable domain, completed using reference TRBV7-9 and TRBJ2-7, is DTGVSQNPRHKITKRGQNVTFRCDPISEHNRLYWYRQTLGQGPEFLTYFQNEAQLEKSRLLSDRFSAERPKGSFSTLEIQRTEQGDSAMYLCASSQDTYEQYFGPGTRLTVT.

This clonotype was detected many times. The V gene is TRBV28, the J gene TRBJ1-1; D unresolved. V dropped 2 bases and J dropped 7 bases, with 8 bases sitting between them. The CDR3 is made up of 12 amino acids. Germline CDR1 is MDHEN and CDR2 is SYDVKM. Here the CDR3 DNA reads TGTGCCAGCAGTTTAATAGGAGATGAAGCTTTCTTT. Translating it yields CASSLIGDEAFF.

This sequence joins TRBV5-1 and TRBJ1-1, with a possible D match to TRBD1 (6 bases). CDR1 is SGHRS, CDR2 YFSETQ, per germline. Trimming cost V 4 bases and J 4 bases, with 14 bases left between them. The CDR3 has 14 residues. CDR3 loop: CASSARQEVTEAFF. In DNA form, the CDR3 reads TGCGCCAGCAGCGCGAGACAGGAGGTCACTGAAGCTTTCTTT.

This clonotype was counted many times. The chain carries TRBV11-2 and TRBJ1-2, with 7 bases matching TRBD1. The CDR3 has 17 amino acids. The J segment lost 5 bases and the V segment lost 4 bases, leaving 16 bases of the junction unmatched. The germline V gene has CDR1 SGHAT and CDR2 FQNNGV. The CDR3 sequence is CASSYPSLRRTGYGYTF. The DNA for the CDR3 is TGTGCCAGCAGCTACCCTTCTCTCCGGCGGACAGGATATGGCTACACCTTC.

J is TRBJ2-1 and V is TRBV7-9; 7 positions agree with TRBD1. Germline V gene data show CDR1 as SEHNR and CDR2 as FQNEAQ (reference sequence). The CDR3 contains 14 residues. Unmatched junction bases numbered 8, after V lost 4 bases and J lost 8 bases. CDR3 DNA: TGTGCCAGCAGCTCGACAGGGATCGGCGATGAGCAGTTCTTC. It encodes CASSSTGIGDEQFF.

This clonotype was observed a few times. J is TRBJ1-2 and V is TRBV12-3 or TRBV12-4, with D uncertain. Trimming stripped 6 bases from V and 4 bases from J, with 15 bases between. CDR3 length equals 14 residues. Here the CDR3 reads CASSLASAAYGYTF. In DNA form, the CDR3 reads TGTGCCAGCAGCCTCGCATCGGCCGCCTATGGCTACACCTTC.

There are many counts of this clonotype. The chain carries TRBV3-1 and TRBJ2-3; 7 positions agree with TRBD1. Looked up from germline, CDR1 is LGHDT and CDR2 is YNNKEL (reference sequence). This CDR3 comprises 13 residues. V gave up 6 bases and J gave up 4 bases; unmatched junction bases: 4. The CDR3 loop is CASSRGQADTQYF. The DNA of the CDR3 is TGTGCCAGCAGTCGCGGACAGGCAGATACGCAGTATTTT.